One and the same sample provided the 20 T cell receptor beta chains below, sequenced in a study of CXCR3-negative and CXCR3-positive naive CD8 T cells. Overall study results and limits: CXCR3-positive naive cells had TRB CDR3s that were more hydrophobic than CXCR3-negative naive cells had.

The antigens for these receptors are not known. Via 5' RACE with UMI labels, TRB cDNA libraries were prepared. TCRdb reprocessed the 5' RACE reads, with one entry per CDR3 protein and no DNA. The table counts around 95,000 distinct CDR3 sequences; around 1% lies in the top ten. Material for sequencing was naive CXCR3+ CD8+ T cells from blood. Subset reported: CD45RO-CCR7+CD27+CD95- naive CD8+ T cells expressing CXCR3 (TNR3+). These receptors all stem from a human donor in good health. Some clones in this sample may be carry-over from other donors' samples.

The V gene is TRBV27, the J gene TRBJ1-3; TCRdb reports TRBD1, a call that lacks DNA to check it against. The CDR3 extends over 17 amino acids. Looked up from germline, CDR1 is MNHEY and CDR2 is SMNVEV (reference sequence). CDR3 protein: CASSSKSSGTGGNTIYF.

V usage is TRBV20-1 and J usage is TRBJ2-3; as DNA is missing, the TRBD1 call by TCRdb cannot be tested. CDR1 DFQATT and CDR2 SNEGSKA come from the germline V gene (reference sequence). CDR3 length: 14 residues. This CDR3 is CSANTGLMADTQYF.

J is TRBJ2-1 and V is TRBV5-6. The CDR3 length is 16 residues. The germline V gene encodes CDR1 SGHDT and CDR2 YYEEEE. The CDR3: CASSLVVGGAYNEQFF. The full variable domain, rest sourced from reference TRBV5-6 and TRBJ2-1, is DAGVTQSPTHLIKTRGQQVTLRCSPKSGHDTVSWYQQALGQGPQFIFQYYEEEERQRGNFPDRFSGHQFPNYSSELNVNALLLGDSALYLCASSLVVGGAYNEQFFGPGTRLTVL.

This chain connects TRBV7-9 to TRBJ2-1; TCRdb returns TRBD2, unconfirmable since there is no DNA. The CDR3 has 17 residues. Germline V gene data show CDR1 as SEHNR and CDR2 as FQNEAQ (reference sequence). The CDR3 sequence: CASSFLGLAGGGNEQFF.

This CDR3 is CASSQALAGGLVDQQYF. This chain links TRBV4-3 with TRBJ2-7; TCRdb calls TRBD1, which cannot be checked without DNA. Germline lookup yields CDR1 LGHNA and CDR2 YSLEER. CDR3 length: 17 residues.

The chain combines TRBV14 with TRBJ2-1; TCRdb indicates TRBD2, and absent DNA this call remains unverified. This CDR3 region has 17 residues. Germline loops: CDR1 SGHDN, CDR2 FVKESK. CDR3: CASSQAGAGPYYNEQFF.

This rearrangement joins TRBV7-9 to TRBJ2-5; TCRdb lists TRBD2, though no DNA is available to test this call. This CDR3 region has 16 residues. Germline V gene lookup returns CDR1 SEHNR and CDR2 FQNEAQ (reference sequence). The CDR3: CASSLIGGGTQETQYF.

J is TRBJ2-7 and V is TRBV6-2 or TRBV6-3. The CDR3 totals 15 residues. Germline lookup yields CDR1 MNHEY and CDR2 SVGEGT. The CDR3 here is CASSYSDRISYEQYF.

The chain uses TRBV12-3 or TRBV12-4 and TRBJ2-2; TCRdb selects TRBD1, and the lack of DNA leaves this call unchecked. The CDR3 extends over 12 amino acids. The CDR3 protein is CASRARAGELFF.

The chain recombines TRBV7-8 with TRBJ2-2. CDR1 is SGHVS and CDR2 is FQNEAQ in the germline V gene. This CDR3 contains 15 residues. CDR3 amino acids: CASSFSSMVAGELFF.

The chain recombines TRBV7-9 with TRBJ2-3. CDR1 is SEHNR, CDR2 FQNEAQ, per germline (reference sequence). There are 13 residues in the CDR3. CDR3 sequence reads: CASSLQSLDTQYF.

This chain links TRBV7-6 with TRBJ2-2. The CDR3 is 19 residues long. CDR1 is SGHVS, CDR2 FNYEAQ, per germline. CDR3 region: CASSLAGSFSSENTGELFF.

The genes are TRBV20-1 and TRBJ2-5. Per germline, CDR1 DFQATT and CDR2 SNEGSKA (reference sequence). CDR3 length: 12 residues. CDR3 residues: CSANSEKETQYF.

The chain links TRBV7-7 to TRBJ2-7; TCRdb returns TRBD1, unconfirmable since there is no DNA. The CDR3 length is 15 residues. Germline lookup yields CDR1 SSHAT and CDR2 FNYEAQ (reference sequence). CDR3 loop: CASSPGTGTTYEQYF.

This chain connects TRBV28 to TRBJ1-5; TCRdb indicates TRBD1, and absent DNA this call remains unverified. Germline-derived CDR1 and CDR2 are MDHEN and SYDVKM. This CDR3 comprises 14 residues. This chain's CDR3 is CASSFLRGNQPQHF.

The chain uses TRBV6-2 or TRBV6-3 and TRBJ2-7; as DNA is missing, the TRBD1 call by TCRdb cannot be tested. The CDR3 totals 18 residues. Germline CDR1 MNHEY, CDR2 SVGEGT. CDR3: CASSYDLAGAVGSYEQYF.

This rearrangement joins TRBV19 to TRBJ2-1; the TCRdb call, TRBD2, lacks DNA for checking. This CDR3 region has 15 residues. Germline-derived CDR1 and CDR2 are LNHDA and SQIVND (reference sequence). CDR3 sequence reads: CASAGGPSSYNEQFF.

The chain employs TRBV7-3 and TRBJ2-1. Germline-derived CDR1 and CDR2 are SGHTA and FQGTGA. The CDR3 contains 13 residues. This CDR3 reads CASSDRMENEQFF. The complete variable domain, with remaining parts taken from reference TRBV7-3 and TRBJ2-1, reads GAGVSQTPSNKVTEKGKYVELRCDPISGHTALYWYRQSLGQGPEFLIYFQGTGAADDSGLPNDRFFAVRPEGSVSTLKIQRTERGDSAVYLCASSDRMENEQFFGPGTRLTVL.

The chain carries TRBV28 and TRBJ1-2. Germline V lookup: CDR1 MDHEN, CDR2 SYDVKM. This CDR3 is 12 amino acids long. The CDR3 region is CASSLPIDGYTF.

V is TRBV29-1 and J is TRBJ2-7; the D gene TCRdb calls, TRBD1, cannot be checked with no DNA. CDR1 SQVTM and CDR2 ANQGSEA come from the germline V gene. This CDR3 is built from 13 residues. CDR3 sequence reads: CSVETGHPYEQYF.